This T cell receptor (beta chain) was profiled in a study of cytomegalovirus exposure and HLA in healthy donors. Study-level points and caveats: Some public TCRs appeared in many individuals, while most sequences were rare.

There are 14 residues in the CDR3. Germline V lookup: CDR1 MDHEN, CDR2 SYDVKM. V shed 3 bases and J shed 7 bases, with 15 bases lying between them. As to this clone: The antigen remains undetermined.

PCR was performed using 60 Vbeta and 13 Jbeta primers. Clones were sequenced by immunoSEQ multiplex PCR, and TCRdb holds only the in-frame ones, with some missing. In the table there are 150,000 or so clones, approximately 82% of which are singletons. V gene TRBV28 combines with J gene TRBJ1-2; D gene uncertain. The clonotype originates from a man between 25 and 39 years old in good health and CMV-seropositive. Material: PBMCs. CDR3 nucleotide sequence: TGTGCCAGCAGTTTCAACGCTGCACAGATTGGCTACACCTTC. Protein: CASSFNAAQIGYTF.